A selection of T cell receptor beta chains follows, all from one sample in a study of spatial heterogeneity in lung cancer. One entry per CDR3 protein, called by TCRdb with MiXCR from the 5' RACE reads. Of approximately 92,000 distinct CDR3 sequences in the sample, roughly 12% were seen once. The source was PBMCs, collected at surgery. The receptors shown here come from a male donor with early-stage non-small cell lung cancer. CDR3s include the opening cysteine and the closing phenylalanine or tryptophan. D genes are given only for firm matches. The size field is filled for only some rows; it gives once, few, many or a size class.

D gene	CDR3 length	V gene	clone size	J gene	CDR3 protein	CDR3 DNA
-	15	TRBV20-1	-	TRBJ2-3	CSAPMPPTSTDTQYF	TGCAGTGCCCCAATGCCACCAACAAGCACAGATACGCAGTATTTT
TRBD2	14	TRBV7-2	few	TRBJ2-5	CASSPGLAVETQYF	TGTGCCAGCAGCCCGGGACTAGCGGTAGAGACCCAGTACTTC
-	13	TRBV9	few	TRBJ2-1	CASSSPMGNEQFF	TGTGCCAGCAGCTCTCCGATGGGGAATGAGCAGTTCTTC
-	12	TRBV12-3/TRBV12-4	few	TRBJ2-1	CASTKVRDEQFF	TGTGCCAGCACCAAGGTCCGAGATGAGCAGTTCTTC
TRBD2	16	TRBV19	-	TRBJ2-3	CASSMGRGVFTDTQYF	TGTGCCAGTAGTATGGGACGGGGGGTTTTCACAGATACGCAGTATTTT
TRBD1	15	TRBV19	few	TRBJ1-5	CASSPPGQLNQPQHF	TGTGCCAGTAGCCCTCCGGGACAGCTCAATCAGCCCCAGCATTTT
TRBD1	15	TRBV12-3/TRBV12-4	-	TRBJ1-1	CASSSGTGGLTEAFF	TGTGCCAGCAGTTCCGGGACAGGGGGCTTGACTGAAGCTTTCTTT
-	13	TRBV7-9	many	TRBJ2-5	CAVKSAHRETQYF	TGTGCCGTCAAATCCGCGCACAGAGAGACCCAGTACTTC
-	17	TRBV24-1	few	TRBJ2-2	CATSDFGWGRNTGELFF	TGTGCCACCAGTGATTTCGGCTGGGGCAGGAACACCGGGGAGCTGTTTTTT
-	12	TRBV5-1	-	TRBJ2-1	CASSLEGVEKFF	TGCGCCAGCAGCTTGGAGGGGGTTGAGAAGTTCTTC
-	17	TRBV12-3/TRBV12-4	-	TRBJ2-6	CASSFRGSGVGGNVLTF	TGTGCCAGCAGTTTTCGGGGATCGGGGGTTGGTGGCAACGTCCTGACTTTC
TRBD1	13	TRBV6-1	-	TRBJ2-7	CASRAGGSYEQYF	TGTGCCAGCAGGGCAGGGGGCTCCTACGAGCAGTACTTC
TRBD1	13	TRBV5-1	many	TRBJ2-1	CASSLGTGDPLFF	TGCGCCAGCAGCTTGGGGACAGGGGACCCCCTGTTCTTC
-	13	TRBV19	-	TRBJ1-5	CASKGGQNQPQHF	TGTGCCAGTAAAGGGGGGCAGAATCAGCCCCAGCATTTT
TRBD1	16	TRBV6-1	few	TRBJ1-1	CASRDYYRGRDTEAFF	TGTGCCAGCAGAGACTACTACAGGGGTCGGGACACTGAAGCTTTCTTT
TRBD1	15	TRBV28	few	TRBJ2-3	CASSFTGGHGDTQYF	TGTGCCAGCAGTTTTACAGGGGGTCATGGAGATACGCAGTATTTT
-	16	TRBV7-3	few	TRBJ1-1	CASSRGAREQNTEAFF	TGTGCCAGCAGCCGTGGCGCTAGGGAGCAGAACACTGAAGCTTTCTTT
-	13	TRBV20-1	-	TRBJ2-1	CSARAQGTNEQFF	TGCAGTGCTAGAGCTCAGGGGACGAATGAGCAGTTCTTC
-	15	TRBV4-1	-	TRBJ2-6	CASSRQAGGANVLTF	TGCGCCAGCAGCCGGCAGGCGGGGGGGGCCAACGTCCTGACTTTC
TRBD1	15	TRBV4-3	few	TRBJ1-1	CASSQRSDRGAEAFF	TGCGCCAGCAGCCAGAGATCGGACAGGGGGGCTGAGGCTTTCTTT
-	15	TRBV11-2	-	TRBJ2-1	CASSLAAGPNNEQFF	TGTGCCAGCAGCTTAGCTGCGGGGCCGAACAATGAGCAGTTCTTC
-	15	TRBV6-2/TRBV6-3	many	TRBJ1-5	CASRAALTSNQPQHF	TGTGCCAGCAGAGCTGCATTGACTAGCAATCAGCCCCAGCATTTT
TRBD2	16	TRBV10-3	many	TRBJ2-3	CATGAGTSGRSDTQYF	TGTGCCACCGGGGCAGGCACTAGCGGGAGATCAGATACGCAGTATTTT
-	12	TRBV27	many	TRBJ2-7	CASSFRVGEQYF	TGTGCCAGCAGTTTTAGGGTTGGCGAGCAGTACTTC
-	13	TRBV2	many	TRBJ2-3	CASSPRGADTQYF	TGTGCCAGCAGTCCTAGGGGCGCAGATACGCAGTATTTT
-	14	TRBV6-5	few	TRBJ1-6	CASSFQLWGSPLHF	TGTGCCAGCAGTTTCCAGCTGTGGGGTTCACCCCTCCACTTT
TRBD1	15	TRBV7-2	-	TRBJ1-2	CASRRGTVYSYGYTF	TGTGCCAGCAGGAGAGGGACAGTTTATTCCTATGGCTACACCTTC
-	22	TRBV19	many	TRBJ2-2	CASAYELWGVRGRYSRNSELFF	TGTGCCAGTGCTTATGAACTATGGGGTGTCAGGGGTCGGTATTCAAGAAACTCGGAGCTGTTTTTT
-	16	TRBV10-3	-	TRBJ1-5	CAITPDREQNNQPQHF	TGTGCCATCACCCCCGATAGGGAGCAGAACAATCAGCCCCAGCATTTT
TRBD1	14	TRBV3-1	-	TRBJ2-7	CASSLRGTGYEQYF	TGTGCCAGCAGCCTACGGGGGACAGGATACGAGCAGTACTTC
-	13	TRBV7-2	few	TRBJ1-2	CASSRTSDYGYTF	TGTGCCAGCAGCCGAACAAGCGACTATGGCTACACCTTC
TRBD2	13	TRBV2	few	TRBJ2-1	CASTTTSFNEQFF	TGTGCCAGCACCACGACTAGCTTCAATGAGCAGTTCTTC
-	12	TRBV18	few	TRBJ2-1	CASSPVVTEQFF	TGTGCCAGCTCACCAGTAGTGACTGAGCAGTTCTTC
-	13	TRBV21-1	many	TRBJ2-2	CASSGRVTGELFF	TGTGCCAGCAGCGGTAGGGTCACCGGGGAGCTGTTTTTT
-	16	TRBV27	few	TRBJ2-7	CASSRAGKMNSYEQYF	TGTGCCAGCAGTCGGGCAGGGAAGATGAACTCCTACGAGCAGTACTTC
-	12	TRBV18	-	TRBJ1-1	CASSNRETEAFF	TGTGCCAGCTCAAACAGGGAGACTGAAGCTTTCTTT
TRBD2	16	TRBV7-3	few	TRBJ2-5	CASSPGLAGEGETQYF	TGTGCCAGCAGCCCGGGACTAGCGGGCGAGGGAGAGACCCAGTACTTC
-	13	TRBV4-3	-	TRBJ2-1	CASSQDRTNEQFF	TGCGCCAGCAGCCAAGATAGGACCAATGAGCAGTTCTTC
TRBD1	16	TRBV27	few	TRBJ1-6	CASSFLRQGVNSPLHF	TGTGCCAGCAGTTTCCTACGACAGGGGGTGAATTCACCCCTCCACTTT
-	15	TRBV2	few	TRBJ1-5	CASSEAGNRNQPQHF	TGTGCCAGCAGTGAGGCGGGGAATCGCAATCAGCCCCAGCATTTT
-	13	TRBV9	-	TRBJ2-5	CASSAVPQGSQYF	TGTGCCAGCAGCGCGGTTCCCCAAGGGTCCCAGTACTTC
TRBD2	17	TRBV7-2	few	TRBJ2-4	CASSSRTSGGAKNIQYF	TGTGCCAGCAGCTCGCGGACTAGCGGGGGAGCCAAAAACATTCAGTACTTC
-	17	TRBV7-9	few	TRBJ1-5	CASSLHMGEPSNQPQHF	TGTGCCAGCAGCTTGCATATGGGGGAGCCGAGCAATCAGCCCCAGCATTTT
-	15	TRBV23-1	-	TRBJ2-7	CASSPDRSTAYEQYF	TGCGCCAGCAGCCCAGACAGATCGACTGCCTACGAGCAGTACTTC
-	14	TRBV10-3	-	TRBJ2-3	CATRTGDATDTQYF	TGTGCCACCCGAACGGGGGACGCCACAGATACGCAGTATTTT
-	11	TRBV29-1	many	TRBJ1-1	CSVETTDKAFF	TGCAGCGTTGAAACGACAGATAAAGCTTTCTTT
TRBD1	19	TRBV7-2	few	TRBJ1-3	CASSLWGQGISRDGNTIYF	TGTGCCAGCAGCTTATGGGGACAGGGGATTTCTCGGGATGGAAACACCATATATTTT
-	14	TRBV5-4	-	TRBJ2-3	CASSGTGWTDTQYF	TGTGCCAGCAGCGGAACAGGGTGGACAGATACGCAGTATTTT
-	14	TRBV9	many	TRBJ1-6	CASSGGHYNSPLHF	TGTGCCAGCAGCGGGGGACACTATAATTCACCCCTCCACTTT
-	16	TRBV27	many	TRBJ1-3	CASSPSEGRSGNTIYF	TGTGCCAGCAGTCCGTCGGAGGGCCGGTCTGGAAACACCATATATTTT
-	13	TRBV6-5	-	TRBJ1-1	CASSDQRNTEAFF	TGTGCCAGCAGTGACCAACGGAACACTGAAGCTTTCTTT
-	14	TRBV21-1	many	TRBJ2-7	CASSKERGDYEQYF	TGTGCCAGCAGCAAAGAACGGGGAGACTACGAGCAGTACTTC
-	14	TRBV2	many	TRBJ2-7	CASSFHGESYEQYF	TGTGCCAGTTCCTTCCACGGGGAATCCTACGAGCAGTACTTC
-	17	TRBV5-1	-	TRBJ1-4	CASSPRTRIGANEKLFF	TGCGCCAGCAGCCCCCGGACTAGGATAGGAGCTAATGAAAAACTGTTTTTT
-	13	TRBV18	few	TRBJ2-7	CASSPPSTYEQYF	TGTGCCAGCTCACCACCTAGCACCTACGAGCAGTACTTC
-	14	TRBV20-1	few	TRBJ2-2	CSASGEINTGELFF	TGCAGTGCTAGCGGAGAAATAAACACCGGGGAGCTGTTTTTT
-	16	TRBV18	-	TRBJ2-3	CVSSNPGDRDTDTQYF	TGTGTCAGCTCCAACCCAGGTGACAGAGACACAGATACGCAGTATTTT
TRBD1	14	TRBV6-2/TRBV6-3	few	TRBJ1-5	CASRRGQTNQPQHF	TGTGCCAGCAGGCGGGGACAGACAAATCAGCCCCAGCATTTT
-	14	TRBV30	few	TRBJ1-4	CAWSPGQGNEKLFF	TGTGCCTGGAGCCCTGGCCAGGGGAATGAAAAACTGTTTTTT